The subject of this entry is one T cell receptor beta chain. This specimen belongs to a study of blood T cell repertoires in COVID-19. Across the whole study: Acute and convalescent COVID-19 samples came from the United States, Italy and Spain.

Data came from immunoSEQ multiplex PCR; TCRdb stores just in-frame clones and leaves some out. The sample gives approximately 100,000 clones, 71% of which show up once; 0.8% to 1% is in the top ten. CDR1 and CDR2 (germline): SGHVS, FNYEAQ. This CDR3 spans 18 amino acids. Trimming cost V 0 bases and J 4 bases; bases outside gene matches: 7. The receptor comes from a human donor with acute or convalescent COVID-19. The donor label of this sample is uncertain. Input material: peripheral blood. The chain uses TRBV7-6 and TRBJ2-1; TRBD2 matches 12 bases. CDR3 residues: CASSLARLAGAFYNEQFF. The CDR3 nucleotides are TGTGCCAGCAGCTTAGCGCGACTAGCGGGGGCCTTTTACAATGAGCAGTTCTTC.